This T cell receptor beta chain appears in the sequencing data of a study of T-cell memory formation after mild COVID-19. This CDR3 has 14 amino acids. Per the germline V gene, CDR1 is SGHRS and CDR2 is YFSETQ. V was pared by 5 bases and J by 5 bases, with 6 bases of the junction left unmatched. Using its own MiXCR run on the 5' RACE reads, TCRdb lists one record per CDR3 protein. The sample records fewer than 450,000 distinct CDR3 sequences, approximately 25% being singletons. The origin of this receptor is an adult woman who had mild COVID-19 (a few samples of this study predate the infection). Cell type and time point are not known. V gene TRBV5-1 combines with J gene TRBJ1-1, with TRBD1 identical over 10 bases. Input material: PBMCs or a T cell subset sorted from them (not recorded which). The CDR3 DNA reads TGCGCCAGCAGAACGGGACAGGGGATGACTGAAGCTTTCTTT. It specifies CASRTGQGMTEAFF.